This TCR beta chain appears in the sequencing data of a study of regulatory T cells in long-lasting Graves disease. Arm-PCR of CDR3 regions and iRepertoire HTBI primers were used to build TCR beta libraries. TCRdb fed the multiplex PCR reads into MiXCR, producing one record per CDR3 protein. The table shows hundreds of thousands of distinct CDR3 sequences, with roughly a fifth occurring only once. Concerning this clonotype itself: As yet, its antigen is unknown. A read error may be the cause here, since a much bigger clone is one base away.

Study outcomes and limitations: Persistent disease was associated with favored TRBV28 usage and with favored use of TRBJ1-2 and TRBJ2-5.

The CDR3 runs 13 residues. The germline V gene has CDR1 MNHNS and CDR2 SASEGT. Time point meaning: persistent/refractory GD, antithyroid drugs over 5 years with positive TRAb. PBMC RNA was the source of the TCR library. This TCR was sampled from a female donor with Graves disease. The rearrangement links TRBV6-1 to TRBJ1-1; D gene uncertain. Sequenced material: peripheral blood mononuclear cells (PBMCs), taken when the disease was refractory, from a patient treated with antithyroid drugs. The CDR3 loop reads CASSTRREAESFF. As DNA, the CDR3 is TGTGCCAGCAGTACCCGCCGGGAAGCTGAATCTTTCTTT.